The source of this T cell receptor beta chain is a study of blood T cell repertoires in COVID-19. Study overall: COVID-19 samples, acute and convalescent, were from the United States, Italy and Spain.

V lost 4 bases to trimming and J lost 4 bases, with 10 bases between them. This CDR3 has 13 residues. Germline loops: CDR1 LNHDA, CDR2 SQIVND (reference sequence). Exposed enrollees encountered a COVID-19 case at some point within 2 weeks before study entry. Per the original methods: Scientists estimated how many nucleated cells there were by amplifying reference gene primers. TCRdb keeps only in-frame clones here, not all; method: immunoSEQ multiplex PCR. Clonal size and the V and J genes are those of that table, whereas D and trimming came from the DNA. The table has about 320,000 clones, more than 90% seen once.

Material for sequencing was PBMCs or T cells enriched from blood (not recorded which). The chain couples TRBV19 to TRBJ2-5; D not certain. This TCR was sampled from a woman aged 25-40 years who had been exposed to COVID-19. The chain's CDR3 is CASSKPSRETQYF. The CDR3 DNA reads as TGTGCCAGTAGTAAGCCTAGTCGAGAGACCCAGTACTTC.